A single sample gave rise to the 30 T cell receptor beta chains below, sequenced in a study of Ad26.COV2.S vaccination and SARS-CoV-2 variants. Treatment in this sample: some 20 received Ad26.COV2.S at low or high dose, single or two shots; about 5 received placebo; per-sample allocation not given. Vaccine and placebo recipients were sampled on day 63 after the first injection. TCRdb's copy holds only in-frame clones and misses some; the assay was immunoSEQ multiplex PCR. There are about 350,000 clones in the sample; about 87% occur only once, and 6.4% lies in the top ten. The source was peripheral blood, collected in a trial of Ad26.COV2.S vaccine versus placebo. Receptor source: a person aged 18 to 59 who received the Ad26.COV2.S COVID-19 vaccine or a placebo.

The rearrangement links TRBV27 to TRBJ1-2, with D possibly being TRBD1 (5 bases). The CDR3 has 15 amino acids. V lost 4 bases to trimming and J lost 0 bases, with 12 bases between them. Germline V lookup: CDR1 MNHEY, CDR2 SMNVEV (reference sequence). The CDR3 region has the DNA TGTGCCAGCAGTTCCCTGGGGGAACCTAACTATGGCTACACCTTC. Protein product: CASSSLGEPNYGYTF.

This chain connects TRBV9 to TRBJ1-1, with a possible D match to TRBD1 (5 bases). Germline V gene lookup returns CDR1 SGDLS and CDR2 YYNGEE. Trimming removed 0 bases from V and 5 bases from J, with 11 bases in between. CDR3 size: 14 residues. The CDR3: CASSVGARATEAFF. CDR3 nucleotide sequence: TGTGCCAGCAGCGTAGGCGCCAGGGCGACTGAAGCTTTCTTT. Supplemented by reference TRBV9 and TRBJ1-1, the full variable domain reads DSGVTQTPKHLITATGQRVTLRCSPRSGDLSVYWYQQSLDQGLQFLIQYYNGEERAKGNILERFSAQQFPDLHSELNLSSLELGDSALYFCASSVGARATEAFFGQGTRLTVV.

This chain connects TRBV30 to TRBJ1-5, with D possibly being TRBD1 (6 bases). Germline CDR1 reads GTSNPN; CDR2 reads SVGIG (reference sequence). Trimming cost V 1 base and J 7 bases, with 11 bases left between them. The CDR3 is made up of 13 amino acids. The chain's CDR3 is CAWSGGLGQPQHF. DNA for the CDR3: TGTGCCTGGAGTGGGGGGCTCGGCCAGCCCCAGCATTTT.

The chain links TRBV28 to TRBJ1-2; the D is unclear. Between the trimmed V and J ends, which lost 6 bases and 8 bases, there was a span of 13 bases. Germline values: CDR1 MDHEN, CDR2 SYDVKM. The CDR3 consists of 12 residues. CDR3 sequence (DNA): TGTGCCAGCAGCCAGGCCGGACTAGGCTACACCTTC. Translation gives CASSQAGLGYTF.

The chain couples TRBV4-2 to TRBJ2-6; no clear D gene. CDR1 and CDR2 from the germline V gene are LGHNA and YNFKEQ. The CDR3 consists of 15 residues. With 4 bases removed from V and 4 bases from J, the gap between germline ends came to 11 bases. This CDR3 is CASSPPEWGANVLTF. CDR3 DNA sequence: TGTGCCAGCAGCCCTCCTGAGTGGGGGGCCAACGTCCTGACTTTC.

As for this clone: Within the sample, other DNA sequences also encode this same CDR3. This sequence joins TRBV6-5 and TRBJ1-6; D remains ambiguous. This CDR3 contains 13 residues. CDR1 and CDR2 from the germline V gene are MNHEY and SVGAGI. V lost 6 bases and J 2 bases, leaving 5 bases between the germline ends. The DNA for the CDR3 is TGTGCCAGCAGCGGGGCCTATAATTCACCCCTCCACTTT. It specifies CASSGAYNSPLHF.

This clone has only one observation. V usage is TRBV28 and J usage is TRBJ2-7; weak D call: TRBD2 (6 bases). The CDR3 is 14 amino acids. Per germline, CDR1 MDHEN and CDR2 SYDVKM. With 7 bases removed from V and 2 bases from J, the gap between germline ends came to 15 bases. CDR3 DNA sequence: TGTGCCAGCACCCCCCCGGGACTTCCCTACGAGCAGTACTTC. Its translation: CASTPPGLPYEQYF.

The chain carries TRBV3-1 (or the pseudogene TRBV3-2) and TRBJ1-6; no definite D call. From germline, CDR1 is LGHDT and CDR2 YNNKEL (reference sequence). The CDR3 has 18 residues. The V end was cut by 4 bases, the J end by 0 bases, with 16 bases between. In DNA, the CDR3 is TGTGCCAGCAGCCCAGGCGCCACTTTGAGCTCCTATAATTCACCCCTCCACTTT. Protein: CASSPGATLSSYNSPLHF.

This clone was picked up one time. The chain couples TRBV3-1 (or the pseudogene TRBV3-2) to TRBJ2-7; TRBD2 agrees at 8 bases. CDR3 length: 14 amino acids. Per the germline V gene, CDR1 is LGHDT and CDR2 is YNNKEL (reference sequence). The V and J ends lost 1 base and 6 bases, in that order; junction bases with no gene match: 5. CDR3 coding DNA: TGTGCCAGCAGCCAAGCCGGCGGGGGGACCGAGCAGTACTTC. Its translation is CASSQAGGGTEQYF.

The CDR3 reads CASSSGQFSPLHF. DNA of the CDR3: TGTGCCAGCAGCTCCGGACAGTTCTCACCCCTCCACTTT. The chain links TRBV7-9 to TRBJ1-6; maybe TRBD1 (6 bases). The germline V gene encodes CDR1 SEHNR and CDR2 FQNEAQ (reference sequence). Trimming pared 4 bases from V and 10 bases from J, leaving 11 bases between. CDR3 length equals 13 residues.

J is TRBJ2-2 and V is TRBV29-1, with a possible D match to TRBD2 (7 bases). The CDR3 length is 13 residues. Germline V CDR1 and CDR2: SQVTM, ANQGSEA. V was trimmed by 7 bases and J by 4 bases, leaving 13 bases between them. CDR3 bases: TGCAGCGCTAGAGGGGGGGGCACCGGGGAGCTGTTTTTT. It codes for CSARGGGTGELFF.

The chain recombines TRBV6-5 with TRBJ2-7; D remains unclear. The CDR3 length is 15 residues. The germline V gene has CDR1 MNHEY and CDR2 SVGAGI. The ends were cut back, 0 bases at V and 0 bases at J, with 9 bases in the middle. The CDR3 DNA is TGTGCCAGCAGTTACTCTTGGACGAACTCCTACGAGCAGTACTTC. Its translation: CASSYSWTNSYEQYF.

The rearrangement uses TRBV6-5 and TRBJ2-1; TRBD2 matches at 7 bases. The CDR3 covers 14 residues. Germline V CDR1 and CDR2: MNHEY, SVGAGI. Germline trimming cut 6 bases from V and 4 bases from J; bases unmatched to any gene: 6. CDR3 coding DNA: TGTGCCAGCAGGGGGACTACCGGTTACAATGAGCAGTTCTTC. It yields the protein CASRGTTGYNEQFF.

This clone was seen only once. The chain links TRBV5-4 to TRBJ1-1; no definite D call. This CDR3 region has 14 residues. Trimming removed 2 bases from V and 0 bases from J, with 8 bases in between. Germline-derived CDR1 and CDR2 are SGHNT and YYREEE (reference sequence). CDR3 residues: CASSFDLMNTEAFF. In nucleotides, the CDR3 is TGTGCCAGCAGCTTTGATCTCATGAACACTGAAGCTTTCTTT.

CDR3: CASETGQETQYF. The DNA of the CDR3 is TGTGCCAGCGAGACAGGGCAAGAGACCCAGTACTTC. The V gene is TRBV6-5, the J gene TRBJ2-5, with 7 bases lining up with TRBD1. V shed 8 bases, J shed 2 bases, and the junction held 2 bases outside the gene matches. There are 12 residues in the CDR3. Per the germline V gene, CDR1 is MNHEY and CDR2 is SVGAGI.

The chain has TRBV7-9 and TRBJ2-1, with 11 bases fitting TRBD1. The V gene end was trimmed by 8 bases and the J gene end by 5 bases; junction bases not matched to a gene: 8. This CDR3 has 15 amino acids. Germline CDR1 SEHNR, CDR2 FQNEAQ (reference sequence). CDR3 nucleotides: TGTGCCAGCTTACCGTCGGGACAGGGGGACAATGAGCAGTTCTTC. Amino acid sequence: CASLPSGQGDNEQFF.

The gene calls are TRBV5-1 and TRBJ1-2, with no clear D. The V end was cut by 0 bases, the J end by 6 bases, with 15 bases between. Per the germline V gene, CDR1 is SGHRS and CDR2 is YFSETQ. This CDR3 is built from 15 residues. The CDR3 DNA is TGCGCCAGCAGCTTGGAAGCCGCCAAAAACCATGGCTACACCTTC. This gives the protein CASSLEAAKNHGYTF.

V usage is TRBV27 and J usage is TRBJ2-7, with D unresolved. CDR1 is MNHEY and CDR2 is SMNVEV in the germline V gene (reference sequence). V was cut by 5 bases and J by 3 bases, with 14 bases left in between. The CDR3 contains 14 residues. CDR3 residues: CASSPQTRNYEQYF. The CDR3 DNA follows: TGTGCCAGCAGTCCCCAAACAAGAAACTACGAGCAGTACTTC.

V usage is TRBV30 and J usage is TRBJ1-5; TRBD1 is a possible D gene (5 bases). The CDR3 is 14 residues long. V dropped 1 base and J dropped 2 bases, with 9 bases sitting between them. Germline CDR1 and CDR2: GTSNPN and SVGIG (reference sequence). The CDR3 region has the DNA TGTGCCTGGAGTGGCGGGACCCGCAATCAGCCCCAGCATTTT. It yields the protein CAWSGGTRNQPQHF.

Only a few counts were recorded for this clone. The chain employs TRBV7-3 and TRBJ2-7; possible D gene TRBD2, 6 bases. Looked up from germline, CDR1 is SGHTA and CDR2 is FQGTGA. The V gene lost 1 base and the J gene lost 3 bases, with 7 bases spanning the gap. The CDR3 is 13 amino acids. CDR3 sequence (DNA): TGTGCCAGCAGCTTAAATAGCGGCTACGAGCAGTACTTC. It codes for CASSLNSGYEQYF.

In DNA, the CDR3 is TGTGCCAGTAGTATCGGGACTATCGATGAGCAGTTCTTC. Its translation: CASSIGTIDEQFF. The V gene is TRBV19, the J gene TRBJ2-1, with TRBD2 matching over 7 bases. CDR1 LNHDA and CDR2 SQIVND come from the germline V gene (reference sequence). V was clipped by 3 bases and J by 8 bases; unmatched bases: 4. CDR3 length: 13 amino acids.

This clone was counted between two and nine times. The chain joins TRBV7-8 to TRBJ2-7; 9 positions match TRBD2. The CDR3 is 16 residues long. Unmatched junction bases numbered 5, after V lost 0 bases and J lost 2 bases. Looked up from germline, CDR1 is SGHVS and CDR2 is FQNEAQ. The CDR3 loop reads CASSLAQQRGAYEQYF. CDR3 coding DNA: TGTGCCAGCAGCTTAGCGCAGCAGCGGGGGGCCTACGAGCAGTACTTC.

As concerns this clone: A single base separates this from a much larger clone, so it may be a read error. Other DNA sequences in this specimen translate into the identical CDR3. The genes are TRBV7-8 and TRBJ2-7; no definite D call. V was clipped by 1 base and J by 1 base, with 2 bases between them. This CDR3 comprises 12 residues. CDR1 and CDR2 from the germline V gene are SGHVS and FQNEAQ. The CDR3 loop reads CASSLGSYEQYF. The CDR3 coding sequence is TGTGCCAGCAGCTTAGGGTCCTACGAGCAGTACTTC.

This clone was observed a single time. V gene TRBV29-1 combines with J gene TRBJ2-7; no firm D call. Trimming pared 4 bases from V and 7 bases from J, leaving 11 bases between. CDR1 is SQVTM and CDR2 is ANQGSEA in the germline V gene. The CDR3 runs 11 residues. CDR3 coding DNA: TGCAGCGTTGGGACCTCGCGAGAGCAGTACTTC. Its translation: CSVGTSREQYF.

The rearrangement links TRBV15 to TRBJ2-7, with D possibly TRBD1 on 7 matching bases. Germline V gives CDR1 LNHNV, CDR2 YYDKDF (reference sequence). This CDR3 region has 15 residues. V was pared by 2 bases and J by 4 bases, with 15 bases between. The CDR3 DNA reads TGTGCCACCAGCAGACGCGGGACAGACCCATACGAGCAGTACTTC. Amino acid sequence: CATSRRGTDPYEQYF. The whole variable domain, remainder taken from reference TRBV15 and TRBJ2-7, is DAMVIQNPRYQVTQFGKPVTLSCSQTLNHNVMYWYQQKSSQAPKLLFHYYDKDFNNEADTPDNFQSRRPNTSFCFLDIRSPGLGDTAMYLCATSRRGTDPYEQYFGPGTRLTVT.

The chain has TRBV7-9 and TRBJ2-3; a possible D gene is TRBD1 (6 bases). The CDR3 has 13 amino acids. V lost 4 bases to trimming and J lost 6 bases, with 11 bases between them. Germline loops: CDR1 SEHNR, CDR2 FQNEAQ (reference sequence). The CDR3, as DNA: TGTGCCAGCAGCTCAACAGGGACCGATACGCAGTATTTT. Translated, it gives CASSSTGTDTQYF.

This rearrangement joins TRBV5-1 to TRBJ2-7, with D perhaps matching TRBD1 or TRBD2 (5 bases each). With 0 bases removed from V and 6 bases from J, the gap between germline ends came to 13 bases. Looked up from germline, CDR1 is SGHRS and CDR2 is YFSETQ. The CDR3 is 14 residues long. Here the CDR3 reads CASSLDGTSSEQYF. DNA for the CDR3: TGCGCCAGCAGCTTGGACGGGACCTCGTCCGAGCAGTACTTC.

The CDR3 nucleotides are TGCGCCAGCAGCCAAGGTCCACGCACTGAAGCTTTCTTT. This codes for CASSQGPRTEAFF. The J gene is TRBJ1-1, the V gene TRBV4-3; D unclear. Deletions cut 1 base from V and 4 bases from J, with 7 bases between. The CDR3 sequence is 13 residues long. Germline-derived CDR1 and CDR2 are LGHNA and YSLEER.

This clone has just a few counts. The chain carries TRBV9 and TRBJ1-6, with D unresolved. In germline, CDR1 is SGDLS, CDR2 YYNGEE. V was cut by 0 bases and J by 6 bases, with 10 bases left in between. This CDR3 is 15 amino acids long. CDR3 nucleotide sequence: TGTGCCAGCAGCGTAGTGGGAGAGAGTAATTCACCCCTCCACTTT. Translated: CASSVVGESNSPLHF.

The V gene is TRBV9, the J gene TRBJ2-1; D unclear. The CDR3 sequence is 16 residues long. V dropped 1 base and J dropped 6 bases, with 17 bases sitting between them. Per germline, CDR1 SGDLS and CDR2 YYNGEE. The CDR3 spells CASSVSGLVIGNEQFF. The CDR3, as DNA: TGTGCCAGCAGCGTATCCGGATTAGTGATAGGCAATGAGCAGTTCTTC.